What follows describes a single T cell receptor (beta chain). No antigen is known for it. Using RNA template, CDR3s of TCR alpha and beta were amplified with iRepertoire arm-PCR. MiXCR, applied by TCRdb to the multiplex PCR reads, yields one record per CDR3 protein. The sample lists more than 300,000 distinct CDR3 sequences, about 40% occurring once. This record belongs to a study of glioma-infiltrating T cells. At the level of the study: Glioblastomas were WHO grade IV, sampled at first diagnosis; low-grade were grade II. Points from the study as a whole: Patients with low tissue-blood divergence carried a signature set of shared blood CDR3 motifs.

CDR3 length equals 13 residues. V was cut by 10 bases and J by 0 bases, with 11 bases left in between. Germline CDR1 and CDR2: MNHNS and SASEGT. The TCR comes from a human donor with low-grade glioma or glioblastoma, undergoing nonglioma brain surgery, or in good health (not recorded which). Sequences were obtained from glioma tissue, nonneoplastic brain tissue, or PBMCs (not recorded which). V is TRBV6-1 and J is TRBJ2-3, with D possibly being TRBD1 (6 bases). Here the CDR3 reads CAIRQESTDTQYF. The CDR3 region has the DNA TGTGCCATCAGACAGGAGAGCACAGATACGCAGTATTTT.